The clone carrying this T cell receptor beta chain was observed a handful of times. Antigen: not known. Diagnoses rested on clinical symptoms, serum thyroxine and TRAb, thyroid ultrasound and orbital computed tomography. The PBMCs were taken from approximately 11 ml of fresh peripheral blood. The CDR3 has 15 residues. V was cut by 1 base and J by 7 bases, with 15 bases left in between. Germline values: CDR1 SGHTS, CDR2 YDEGEE. This record comes from a study of T cells in Graves' hyperthyroidism and ophthalmopathy. Template material for amplifying TCR beta CDR3 regions consisted of RNA transcripts. The HTBI primer set drove a first-round RT-PCR of the TCR CDR3. One entry per CDR3 protein, called by TCRdb with MiXCR from the multiplex PCR reads. The sample shows 550,000 to 700,000 distinct CDR3 sequences, under 15% of them seen only once. The study's findings and limits: Ophthalmopathy was identified by the model a median about seven months ahead of onset. Most thyroid clonotypes that were expanded above 0.001 also turned up in blood.

This chain uses TRBV5-8 with TRBJ1-5, with D uncertain. The receptor comes from a woman aged 40 to 50 with Graves' ophthalmopathy. Sequences were obtained from blood. This CDR3 is CASSLFSGVGQPQHF. CDR3 in DNA: TGTGCCAGCAGCTTGTTCTCGGGCGTTGGGCAGCCCCAGCATTTT.